Following are 20 T cell receptor beta chains from one sample sequenced in a study of PD-L1 blockade in urothelial cancer. Described time point: peripheral blood 6 weeks after treatment start. Profiled with immunoSEQ multiplex PCR; TCRdb holds only in-frame clones, not every one. The table lists about 30,000 clones, 84% of them singletons. The sequencing here drew on PBMCs, taken around atezolizumab (anti-PD-L1) treatment. All receptors come from a man aged 70-80 years with urothelial cancer.

The chain links TRBV12-2 to TRBJ1-1. TRBV12-2 is a recognized pseudogene. The CDR3 is 15 amino acids. The CDR3 loop is CASRLGGGPGAEAFF. Here the CDR3 DNA reads TGTGCAAGTCGCTTAGGGGGGGGGCCCGGAGCTGAAGCTTTCTTT.

The chain has TRBV9 and TRBJ2-5, with a possible D match to TRBD1 (5 bases). In germline, CDR1 is SGDLS, CDR2 YYNGEE. The CDR3 is made up of 16 amino acids. Trimming took off 7 bases at V and 2 bases at J, with 21 bases between the two ends. The CDR3 reads CASSSPARTLQETQYF. CDR3 in DNA: TGTGCCAGCTCCTCTCCGGCGAGGACACTTCAAGAGACCCAGTACTTC. The variable domain in full, with the rest retrieved from reference TRBV9 and TRBJ2-5, is DSGVTQTPKHLITATGQRVTLRCSPRSGDLSVYWYQQSLDQGLQFLIQYYNGEERAKGNILERFSAQQFPDLHSELNLSSLELGDSALYFCASSSPARTLQETQYFGPGTRLLVL.

The V and J genes are TRBV5-6 and TRBJ1-5, with TRBD1 identical over 7 bases. Germline lookup yields CDR1 SGHDT and CDR2 YYEEEE. Trimming cost V 2 bases and J 5 bases; bases outside gene matches: 10. The CDR3 extends over 16 amino acids. CDR3 loop: CASSLYAGTDYQPQHF. In DNA, the CDR3 is TGTGCCAGCAGCTTATATGCCGGGACAGATTATCAGCCCCAGCATTTT.

The chain recombines TRBV7-2 with TRBJ2-5, with TRBD1 identical over 7 bases. The CDR3 is 14 residues long. Unmatched junction bases numbered 10, after V lost 10 bases and J lost 2 bases. The germline CDR1 and CDR2 sequences are SGHTA and FQGNSA. The chain's CDR3 is CATFRDSKQETQYF. CDR3 DNA sequence: TGTGCCACCTTTCGGGACAGTAAACAAGAGACCCAGTACTTC.

The chain combines TRBV7-2 with TRBJ2-7; no clear D. CDR3 length equals 15 residues. The germline CDR1 and CDR2 sequences are SGHTA and FQGNSA. V gave up 1 base and J gave up 3 bases, with 13 bases separating them. In nucleotides, the CDR3 is TGTGCCAGCAGCTTAGACACCCTTGGCATCTACGAGCAGTACTTC. Encoded protein: CASSLDTLGIYEQYF.

The chain employs TRBV10-3 and TRBJ1-3; the D gene is possibly TRBD1 (5 bases). Germline values: CDR1 ENHRY, CDR2 SYGVKD. V lost 6 bases and J 0 bases, leaving 12 bases between the germline ends. CDR3 length equals 15 residues. The chain's CDR3 is CAIRPGQNSGNTIYF. The DNA of the CDR3 is TGTGCCATCAGGCCAGGACAAAACTCTGGAAACACCATATATTTT.

CDR3 region: CASSASRDRVGEQFF. DNA of the CDR3: TGTGCCAGCAGTGCGTCCCGGGACAGGGTTGGTGAGCAGTTCTTC. The chain links TRBV27 to TRBJ2-1, with 9 bases lining up with TRBD1. V shed 5 bases and J 9 bases; nucleotides not matched to a gene: 11. The CDR3 runs to 15 residues. Germline values: CDR1 MNHEY, CDR2 SMNVEV (reference sequence).

This clone was observed once. V and J are TRBV18 and TRBJ1-1, with TRBD1 as a possible D gene (6 bases). This CDR3 has 15 amino acids. Trimming took 4 bases from V and 3 from J, leaving 15 bases between them. CDR1 is KGHSH and CDR2 is LQKENI in the germline V gene. The CDR3 coding sequence is TGTGCCAGCTCACGCCTCGGGGGGGCGGACACTGAAGCTTTCTTT. As protein: CASSRLGGADTEAFF.

The gene calls are TRBV7-9 and TRBJ2-2, with 9 bases that match TRBD2. V lost 0 bases, J lost 1 base, and 3 bases stayed unmatched. The CDR3 consists of 17 residues. From germline, CDR1 is SEHNR and CDR2 FQNEAQ (reference sequence). The chain's CDR3 is CASSLASGSQNTGELFF. CDR3 nucleotides: TGTGCCAGCAGCTTAGCTAGCGGGAGTCAGAACACCGGGGAGCTGTTTTTT.

This clone ranks as medium-sized. The chain combines TRBV5-5 with TRBJ2-3, with D perhaps matching TRBD2 (6 bases). V was shortened by 4 bases and J by 6 bases, with 21 bases between the two germline ends. This CDR3 contains 16 residues. Germline CDR1 reads SGHKS; CDR2 reads YYEKEE (reference sequence). As DNA, the CDR3 is TGTGCCAGCAGCAATTTTAAGGCGGGGCAGAGGGATACGCAGTATTTT. This codes for CASSNFKAGQRDTQYF.

This clone was detected a few times. The V gene is TRBV7-2, the J gene TRBJ2-5; D gene uncertain. The CDR3 runs to 12 residues. V lost 4 bases and J 3 bases, leaving 6 bases between the germline ends. CDR1 is SGHTA and CDR2 is FQGNSA in the germline V gene. CDR3 loop: CASSYAKETQYF. DNA for the CDR3: TGTGCCAGCAGCTATGCGAAAGAGACCCAGTACTTC. Variable domain in full (rest from reference TRBV7-2 and TRBJ2-5): GAGVSQSPSNKVTEKGKDVELRCDPISGHTALYWYRQSLGQGLEFLIYFQGNSAPDKSGLPSDRFSAERTGGSVSTLTIQRTQQEDSAVYLCASSYAKETQYFGPGTRLLVL.

The rearrangement links TRBV7-9 to TRBJ1-2; 8 bases are shared with TRBD1. The CDR3 contains 17 residues. The germline V gene has CDR1 SEHNR and CDR2 FQNEAQ (reference sequence). Trimming cost V 3 bases and J 6 bases; bases outside gene matches: 15. The CDR3 coding sequence is TGTGCCAGCAGCTTCCGGACAGGGCAAAGCGGTGTAGATGGCTACACCTTC. Translation: CASSFRTGQSGVDGYTF.

Only a few counts were recorded for this clone. This chain joins TRBV7-2 and TRBJ2-5; 11 bases are a match to TRBD2. Looked up from germline, CDR1 is SGHTA and CDR2 is FQGNSA. The J segment lost 3 bases and the V segment lost 4 bases, leaving 7 bases of the junction unmatched. The CDR3 length is 16 residues. CDR3 in amino acids: CASSWASGGTEETQYF. The CDR3 region has the DNA TGTGCCAGCAGCTGGGCTAGCGGGGGGACCGAAGAGACCCAGTACTTC.

The genes are TRBV29-1 and TRBJ2-5; 8 bases line up with TRBD2. The V gene end was trimmed by 4 bases and the J gene end by 1 base; junction bases not matched to a gene: 5. Per the germline V gene, CDR1 is SQVTM and CDR2 is ANQGSEA. The CDR3 is made up of 14 amino acids. The CDR3 protein is CSVASGGSQETQYF. The DNA of the CDR3 is TGCAGCGTTGCCAGCGGGGGAAGCCAAGAGACCCAGTACTTC.

The chain links TRBV5-1 to TRBJ2-1; TRBD2 might be the D (6 bases). This CDR3 is built from 16 residues. V was trimmed by 0 bases and J by 2 bases, leaving 12 bases between them. Germline V gene lookup returns CDR1 SGHRS and CDR2 YFSETQ. CDR3 DNA: TGCGCCAGCAGCTTGGCCACGGAGGGTGCCTACAATGAGCAGTTCTTC. Its translation is CASSLATEGAYNEQFF. Full variable domain (missing parts from reference TRBV5-1 and TRBJ2-1): KAGVTQTPRYLIKTRGQQVTLSCSPISGHRSVSWYQQTPGQGLQFLFEYFSETQRNKGNFPGRFSGRQFSNSRSEMNVSTLELGDSALYLCASSLATEGAYNEQFFGPGTRLTVL.

The chain uses TRBV30 and TRBJ2-7; 8 bases match TRBD1. Germline-derived CDR1 and CDR2 are GTSNPN and SVGIG (reference sequence). The junction had 3 bases not matched to a gene; V was cut back by 2 bases and J by 6 bases. CDR3 size: 12 residues. CDR3 residues: CAWSPTGVEQYF. The CDR3 nucleotides read TGTGCCTGGAGTCCGACAGGGGTCGAGCAGTACTTC.

The V and J genes are TRBV5-1 and TRBJ2-2; 10 nucleotides agree with TRBD1. The junction had 5 bases not matched to a gene; V was cut back by 2 bases and J by 4 bases. The CDR3 runs to 16 residues. Per the germline V gene, CDR1 is SGHRS and CDR2 is YFSETQ. This CDR3 is CASSFVWTGGTGELFF. The CDR3 nucleotides read TGCGCCAGCAGCTTCGTGTGGACAGGGGGCACCGGGGAGCTGTTTTTT.

This chain's CDR3 is CASSGTGWLGGYTF. The CDR3 nucleotides read TGTGCCAGCAGTGGGACAGGGTGGTTGGGGGGCTACACCTTC. This rearrangement joins TRBV28 to TRBJ1-2, with 9 bases identical to TRBD1. The ends lost 5 bases at V and 8 bases at J; junction bases unmatched: 9. There are 14 residues in the CDR3. CDR1 and CDR2 from the germline V gene are MDHEN and SYDVKM.

This chain uses TRBV9 with TRBJ2-7; 8 bases match TRBD1. The germline gives CDR1 SGDLS, CDR2 YYNGEE. J lost 3 bases, V lost 1 base, and 6 bases had no gene match. The length of the CDR3 is 15 residues. CDR3 sequence reads: CASSVSWTGYYEQYF. The DNA for the CDR3 is TGTGCCAGCAGCGTAAGTTGGACAGGGTACTACGAGCAGTACTTC.

The chain employs TRBV7-8 and TRBJ2-5, with TRBD2 matching 10 bases. The germline V gene encodes CDR1 SGHVS and CDR2 FQNEAQ. This CDR3 contains 17 residues. V gave up 1 base and J gave up 2 bases; unmatched junction bases: 7. CDR3: CASSLGPSGGNQETQYF. The CDR3 region has the DNA TGTGCCAGCAGCTTAGGGCCTAGCGGGGGCAATCAAGAGACCCAGTACTTC. The full variable domain, with the rest looked up from reference TRBV7-8 and TRBJ2-5, is GAGVSQSPRYKVAKRGQDVALRCDPISGHVSLFWYQQALGQGPEFLTYFQNEAQLDKSGLPSDRFFAERPEGSVSTLKIQRTQQEDSAVYLCASSLGPSGGNQETQYFGPGTRLLVL.